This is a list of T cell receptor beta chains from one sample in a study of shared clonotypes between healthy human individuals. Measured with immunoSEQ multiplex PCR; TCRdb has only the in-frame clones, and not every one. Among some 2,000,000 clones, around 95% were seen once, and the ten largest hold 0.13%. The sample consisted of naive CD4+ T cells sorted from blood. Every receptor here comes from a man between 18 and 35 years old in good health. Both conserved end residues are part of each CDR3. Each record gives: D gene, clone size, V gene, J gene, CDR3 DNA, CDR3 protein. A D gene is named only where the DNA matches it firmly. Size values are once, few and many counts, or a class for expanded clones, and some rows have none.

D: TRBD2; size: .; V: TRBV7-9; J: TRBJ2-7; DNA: TGTGCCAGCAGTCCTGCCCCGGGCAGAAGACTAGCGGGATTATACGAGCAGTACTTC; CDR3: CASSPAPGRRLAGLYEQYF
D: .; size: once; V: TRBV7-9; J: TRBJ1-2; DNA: TGTGCCAGCAGCTTACTTGCGCAGGGCGATGGCTACACCTTC; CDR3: CASSLLAQGDGYTF
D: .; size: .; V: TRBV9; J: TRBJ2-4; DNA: TGTGCCAGCAGCGTAGGCGACGGGAAGAAGAACATTCAGTACTTC; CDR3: CASSVGDGKKNIQYF
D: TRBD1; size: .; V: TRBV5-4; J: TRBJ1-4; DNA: TGTGCCAGCAGCTTGGCAGGGACAGGTGGAACTAATGAAAAACTGTTTTTT; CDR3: CASSLAGTGGTNEKLFF
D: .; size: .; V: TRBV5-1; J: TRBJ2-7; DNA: TGCGCCAGCAGCTTGGTGAGCAGGACGTACGAGCAGTACTTC; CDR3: CASSLVSRTYEQYF
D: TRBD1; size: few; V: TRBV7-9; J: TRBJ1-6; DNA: TGTGCCAGCAGCACGCTGACAGGGGGGAATTCACCCCTCCACTTT; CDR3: CASSTLTGGNSPLHF
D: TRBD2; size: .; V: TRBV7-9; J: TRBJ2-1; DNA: TGTGCCAGCAGCTTATCACCGGGAGGGAACAATGAGCAGTTCTTC; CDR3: CASSLSPGGNNEQFF
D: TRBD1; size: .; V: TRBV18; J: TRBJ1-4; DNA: TGTGCCAGCTCACAACAGGGGGTTAATGAAAAACTGTTTTTT; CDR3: CASSQQGVNEKLFF
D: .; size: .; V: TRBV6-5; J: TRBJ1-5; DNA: TGTGCCAGCAGCCCCCGGTGTTGCAATCAGCCCCAGCATTTT; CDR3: CASSPRCCNQPQHF
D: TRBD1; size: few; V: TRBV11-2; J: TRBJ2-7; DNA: TGTGCCAGCAAATTGGGGGCGGGCAACGCAGGGGGCTACGAGCAGTACTTC; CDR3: CASKLGAGNAGGYEQYF
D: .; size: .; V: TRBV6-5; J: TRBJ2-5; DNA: TGTGCCAGCAGTTGGGGGCTAGGAAGAGAGACCCAGTACTTC; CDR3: CASSWGLGRETQYF
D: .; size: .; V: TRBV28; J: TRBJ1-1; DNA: TGTGCCAGCAGCGTACAGGGTTTTGAGGACACTGAAGCTTTCTTT; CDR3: CASSVQGFEDTEAFF
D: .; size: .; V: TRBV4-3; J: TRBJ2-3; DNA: TGCGCCAGCAGCGCGACAGGCACAGATACGCAGTATTTT; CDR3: CASSATGTDTQYF
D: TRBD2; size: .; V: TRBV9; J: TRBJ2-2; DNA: TGTGCCAGCAGCCCTCGACTAGCGGGAGTCACAGGGGAGCTGTTTTTT; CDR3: CASSPRLAGVTGELFF
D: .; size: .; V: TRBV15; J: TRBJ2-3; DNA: TGTGCCACCAGAGAGCCTAGCACAGATACGCAGTATTTT; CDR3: CATREPSTDTQYF
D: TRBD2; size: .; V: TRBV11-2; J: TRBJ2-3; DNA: TGTGCCAGCAGCTGGGCTAGCGGGGGAGGTGGAGATACGCAGTATTTT; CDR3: CASSWASGGGGDTQYF
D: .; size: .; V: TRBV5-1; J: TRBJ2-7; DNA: TGCGCCAGCAGCTTGGGTGACAGGGAGGCCTACGAGCAGTACTTC; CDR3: CASSLGDREAYEQYF
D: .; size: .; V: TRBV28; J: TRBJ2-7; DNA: TGTGCCAGCACCCCTCGAGGCCGTGGCGGCCTAAACTTC; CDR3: CASTPRGRGGLNF
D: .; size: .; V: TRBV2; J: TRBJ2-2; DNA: TGTGCCAGCAGGAGGGCGGGGTCGAACACCGGGGAGCTGTTTTTT; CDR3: CASRRAGSNTGELFF
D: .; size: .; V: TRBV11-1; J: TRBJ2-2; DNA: TGTGCCAGCAGCTTAGAGGGCGGTATCGGGGAGCTGTTTTTT; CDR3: CASSLEGGIGELFF
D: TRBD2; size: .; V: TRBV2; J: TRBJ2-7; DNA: TGTGCCAGCAGTGTCCGCGGGACTAGCGGACTCTCAACCTACGAGCAGTACTTC; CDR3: CASSVRGTSGLSTYEQYF
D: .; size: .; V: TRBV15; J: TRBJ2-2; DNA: TGTGCCACCAGACTGGACTACCAGACCGGGGAGCTGTTTTTT; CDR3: CATRLDYQTGELFF
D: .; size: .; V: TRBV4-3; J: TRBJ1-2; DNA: TGCGCCAGCAGCCAAGAAGCAGGCCCCGGGGGTGGCTACACCTTC; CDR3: CASSQEAGPGGGYTF
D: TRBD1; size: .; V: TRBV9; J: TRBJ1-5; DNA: TGTGCCAGCAGCAGCCAGGGGGCTATTGAGCCCCAGCATTTT; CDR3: CASSSQGAIEPQHF
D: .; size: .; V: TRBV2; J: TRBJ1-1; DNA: TGTGCCAGCAGTGAGGTCCGGGGGAGCACTGAAGCTTTCTTT; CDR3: CASSEVRGSTEAFF
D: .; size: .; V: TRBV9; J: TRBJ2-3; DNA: TGTGCCAGCAGCTCCCGACTAACAGATACGCAGTATTTT; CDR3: CASSSRLTDTQYF
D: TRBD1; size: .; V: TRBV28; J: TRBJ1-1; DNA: TGTGCCAGCAGGGGGGACAGAGGAACTTTCTTT; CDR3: CASRGDRGTFF
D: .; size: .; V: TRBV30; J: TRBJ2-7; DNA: TGTGCCTGGAGTGTACTAGGGGGGCCGGTCGAGCAGTACTTC; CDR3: CAWSVLGGPVEQYF
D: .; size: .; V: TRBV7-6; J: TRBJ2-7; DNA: TGTGCCAGCAGCTTAGTAAATGGGGGGGAGCAGTACTTC; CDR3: CASSLVNGGEQYF
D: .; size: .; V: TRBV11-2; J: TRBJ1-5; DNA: TGTGCCAGCAGCTTTAGCAGGGACGGGCCCCAGCATTTT; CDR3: CASSFSRDGPQHF
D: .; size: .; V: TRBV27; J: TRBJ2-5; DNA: TGTGCCAGCAGTTTAACAGGGCATTCGCAAGAGACCCAGTACTTC; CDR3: CASSLTGHSQETQYF
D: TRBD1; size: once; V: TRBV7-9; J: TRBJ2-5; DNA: TGTGCCAGCAACTCGGACAGGGCGTTTGAGACCCAGTACTTC; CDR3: CASNSDRAFETQYF
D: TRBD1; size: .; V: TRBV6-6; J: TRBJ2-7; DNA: TGTGCCAGTAAACCAGGGGGCTCGTCCTACGAGCAGTACTTC; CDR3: CASKPGGSSYEQYF
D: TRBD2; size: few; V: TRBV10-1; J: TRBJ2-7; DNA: TGCGCCAGCAGTGAACTAGCGGGAGTCGGCGAGCAGTACTTC; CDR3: CASSELAGVGEQYF
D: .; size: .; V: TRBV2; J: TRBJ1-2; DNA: TGTGCCAGCAGTGAAGATAGAGACAGGCTTCCTACTAACTATGGCTACACCTTC; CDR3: CASSEDRDRLPTNYGYTF
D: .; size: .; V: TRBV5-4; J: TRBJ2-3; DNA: TGTGCCAGCAGCCTTGACACCACAGATACGCAGTATTTT; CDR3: CASSLDTTDTQYF
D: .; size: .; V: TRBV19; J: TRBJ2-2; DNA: TGTGCCAGTAGTATAGGGTTTGGTGGGGCCACCGGGGAGCTGTTTTTT; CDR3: CASSIGFGGATGELFF
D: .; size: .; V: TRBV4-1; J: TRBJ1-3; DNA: TGCGCCAGCAGCCAAGGGGGCAGCTCTGGAAACACCATATATTTT; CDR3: CASSQGGSSGNTIYF
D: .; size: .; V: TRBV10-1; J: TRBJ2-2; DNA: TGCGCCAGCAGTGGCAGAAGGAACACCGGGGAGCTGTTTTTT; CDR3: CASSGRRNTGELFF
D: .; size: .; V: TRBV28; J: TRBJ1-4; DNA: TGTGCCAGCAGTCCTACTTCAACTGTTGGTGAAAAACTGTTTTTT; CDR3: CASSPTSTVGEKLFF
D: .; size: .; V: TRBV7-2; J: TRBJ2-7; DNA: TGTGCCAGCAGCTTAGTAAGGGGCTACGAGCAGTACTTC; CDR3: CASSLVRGYEQYF
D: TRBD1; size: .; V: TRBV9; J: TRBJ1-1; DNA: TGTGCCAGCAGCGAGCGAGGACAGGCCACGAACACTGAAGCTTTCTTT; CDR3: CASSERGQATNTEAFF